A selection of T cell receptor beta chains follows, all from one sample in a study of T cell responses to AZD1222 COVID-19 vaccine. Sequenced by immunoSEQ multiplex PCR; TCRdb stores in-frame clones only, minus some. This table has 150,000 to 200,000 clones, approximately 93% appearing once. The sample here was peripheral blood, taken on day 0 of AZD1222 vaccination. The receptors shown here come from an adult in good health. The CDR3 runs from the conserved cysteine through the conserved F or W. D genes are given only for firm matches. Not every row has a clone size; where given, it reads once, few, many or a size class.

d_call	clone_size	v_call	j_call	cdr3_aa	cdr3_nt
NA	NA	TRBV13	TRBJ1-6	CASSLRNSIGSPLHF	TGTGCCAGCAGCTTACGGAACTCAATAGGGTCACCCCTCCACTTT
NA	once	TRBV27	TRBJ2-3	CASSRSDTQYF	TGTGCCAGCAGTCGGTCCGATACGCAGTATTTT
NA	NA	TRBV5-6	TRBJ2-7	CASSLRYEQYF	TGTGCCAGCAGCTTACGCTACGAGCAGTACTTC
TRBD1	NA	TRBV7-9	TRBJ1-2	CASSSQRDRVDGYTF	TGTGCCAGCAGCTCTCAACGGGACAGGGTTGATGGCTACACCTTC
TRBD2	NA	TRBV19	TRBJ2-1	CASSNLPGGLYNEQFF	TGTGCCAGTAGTAACCTGCCGGGGGGTCTCTACAATGAGCAGTTCTTC
TRBD2	NA	TRBV3-1/TRBV3-2	TRBJ2-7	CASSPLGGGYEQYF	TGTGCCAGCAGCCCTTTGGGCGGGGGGTACGAGCAGTACTTC
NA	once	TRBV18	TRBJ2-3	CASSSQGDTQYF	TGTGCCAGCTCGAGTCAGGGAGATACGCAGTATTTT
NA	NA	TRBV2	TRBJ2-5	CASNKGREETQYF	TGTGCCAGCAACAAGGGACGGGAAGAGACCCAGTACTTC
TRBD2	NA	TRBV5-1	TRBJ2-7	CASSLDFGGGAQEQYF	TGCGCCAGCAGCTTGGACTTCGGCGGGGGGGCCCAGGAGCAGTACTTC
NA	NA	TRBV6-1	TRBJ1-2	CASSELGGGDYGYTF	TGTGCCAGCAGTGAATTGGGGGGCGGCGACTATGGCTACACCTTC
NA	NA	TRBV2	TRBJ2-2	CASSREFANTGELFF	TGTGCCAGCAGCCGCGAGTTCGCGAACACCGGGGAGCTGTTTTTT
NA	NA	TRBV24-1	TRBJ1-5	CATSDVSRGNQPQHF	TGTGCCACCAGTGATGTAAGCAGGGGCAATCAGCCCCAGCATTTT
TRBD1	NA	TRBV6-5	TRBJ1-6	CATRRDSNSPLHF	TGTGCCACACGCCGGGACAGTAATTCACCCCTCCACTTT
TRBD1	NA	TRBV2	TRBJ2-3	CASSDGTGITDTQYF	TGTGCCAGCAGTGATGGGACAGGGATCACAGATACGCAGTATTTT
TRBD1	NA	TRBV30	TRBJ1-2	CACSGTGVGGYTF	TGTGCCTGTTCCGGGACAGGGGTTGGTGGCTACACCTTC
TRBD2	NA	TRBV19	TRBJ2-1	CASSIGHKLAGKGNEQFF	TGTGCCAGTAGTATAGGCCACAAACTAGCGGGTAAAGGCAATGAGCAGTTCTTC